These T cell receptor beta chains were read from a single sample in a study of follicular helper T cells after annual influenza vaccination. Some clones are missing from TCRdb's copy, which holds only in-frame ones; the method was immunoSEQ multiplex PCR. Among some 9,000 clones listed, 80% were seen once. The source was CXCR5+ CD38- circulating T follicular helper cells from blood, collected on the day of influenza vaccination. The receptors were gathered from an adult who received the influenza vaccine. Each CDR3 is given with its conserved first and last residue. The order of the fields is J gene, clone size, V gene, D gene, CDR3 DNA, CDR3 protein. A D gene is named only where the DNA matches it firmly. Clone size is not always given. Where it is, it says once, few, many or a class for expanded clones.

j_gene: TRBJ1-1; abundance: once; v_gene: TRBV7-2; d_gene: .; CDR3nt: TGTGCCAGCAGCCCTTGGGGGCGCGGCACTGAAGCTTTCTTT; CDR3aa: CASSPWGRGTEAFF
j_gene: TRBJ2-5; abundance: once; v_gene: TRBV15; d_gene: .; CDR3nt: TGTGCCACCACGATTCAGGGGCAAGAGACCCAGTACTTC; CDR3aa: CATTIQGQETQYF
j_gene: TRBJ1-2; abundance: .; v_gene: TRBV29-1; d_gene: .; CDR3nt: TGCAGCGTGGGGACCGGACAGAAAGAGAACTATGGCTACACCTTC; CDR3aa: CSVGTGQKENYGYTF
j_gene: TRBJ2-1; abundance: once; v_gene: TRBV7-9; d_gene: TRBD2; CDR3nt: TGTGCCAGCAGCTGGACTAGCGGGGGGGCCTCCTACAATGAGCAGTTCTTC; CDR3aa: CASSWTSGGASYNEQFF
j_gene: TRBJ2-1; abundance: .; v_gene: TRBV10-3; d_gene: .; CDR3nt: TGTGCCATCAGTGAGCCCCCGGTAGGACGGTTATACAATGAGCAGTTCTTC; CDR3aa: CAISEPPVGRLYNEQFF
j_gene: TRBJ2-7; abundance: .; v_gene: TRBV7-2; d_gene: TRBD2; CDR3nt: TGTGCCAGCAGGCCGCGGGGGTCAACGATCGAGCAGTACTTC; CDR3aa: CASRPRGSTIEQYF
j_gene: TRBJ1-1; abundance: few; v_gene: TRBV5-1; d_gene: .; CDR3nt: TGCGCCAGCAGCTCCACAGGGTTGGCGAACACTGAAGCTTTCTTT; CDR3aa: CASSSTGLANTEAFF
j_gene: TRBJ1-2; abundance: .; v_gene: TRBV19; d_gene: TRBD1; CDR3nt: TGTGCCAGTAGTAAAGGCCGGGACAGAACTAACTATGGCTACACCTTC; CDR3aa: CASSKGRDRTNYGYTF
j_gene: TRBJ1-2; abundance: .; v_gene: TRBV18; d_gene: .; CDR3nt: TGTGCCAGCTCACTTAAGACAGACAACTATGGCTACACCTTC; CDR3aa: CASSLKTDNYGYTF
j_gene: TRBJ2-2; abundance: .; v_gene: TRBV5-4; d_gene: .; CDR3nt: TGTGCCAGCAGCCCCGGCTTGGACTACACCGGGGAGCTGTTTTTT; CDR3aa: CASSPGLDYTGELFF
j_gene: TRBJ1-5; abundance: few; v_gene: TRBV28; d_gene: .; CDR3nt: TGTGCCAGCAGTTTACGAATCCCCGGTCAGCCCCAGCATTTT; CDR3aa: CASSLRIPGQPQHF
j_gene: TRBJ1-2; abundance: .; v_gene: TRBV28; d_gene: .; CDR3nt: TGTGCCAGCAGTTTCCCACAGGGAAATAACTATGGCTACACCTTC; CDR3aa: CASSFPQGNNYGYTF
j_gene: TRBJ2-7; abundance: once; v_gene: TRBV18; d_gene: .; CDR3nt: TGTGCCAGCTCACCGTCCCGGGGGACAGACGAGCAGTACTTC; CDR3aa: CASSPSRGTDEQYF
j_gene: TRBJ1-6; abundance: .; v_gene: TRBV11-2; d_gene: TRBD1; CDR3nt: TGTGCCAGCAGCCCCGTGACAGGGGGCAATTCACCCCTCCACTTT; CDR3aa: CASSPVTGGNSPLHF
j_gene: TRBJ2-2; abundance: once; v_gene: TRBV4-2; d_gene: TRBD2; CDR3nt: TGTGCCAGCAGGCGGGGGGCGAACACCGGGGAGCTGTTTTTT; CDR3aa: CASRRGANTGELFF
j_gene: TRBJ2-7; abundance: .; v_gene: TRBV5-5; d_gene: .; CDR3nt: TGTGCCAGCAGCTTGGATACGTATTACGAGTACTTC; CDR3aa: CASSLDTYYEYF
j_gene: TRBJ2-1; abundance: .; v_gene: TRBV7-2; d_gene: .; CDR3nt: TGTGCCAGCAGCCCAGAGGACGGAAGCTACAATGAGCAGTTCTTC; CDR3aa: CASSPEDGSYNEQFF
j_gene: TRBJ1-2; abundance: .; v_gene: TRBV2; d_gene: .; CDR3nt: TGTGCCAGCAGTGAAGGACAAACTTATGGCTACACCTTC; CDR3aa: CASSEGQTYGYTF
j_gene: TRBJ2-4; abundance: .; v_gene: TRBV19; d_gene: .; CDR3nt: TGTGCCAGTACCTCTAGGGGAGACATTCAGTACTTC; CDR3aa: CASTSRGDIQYF
j_gene: TRBJ2-1; abundance: .; v_gene: TRBV7-9; d_gene: .; CDR3nt: TGTGCCAGCAGCTTTGGCGGGTCCGGTGAGCAGTTCTTC; CDR3aa: CASSFGGSGEQFF
j_gene: TRBJ2-6; abundance: .; v_gene: TRBV28; d_gene: TRBD1; CDR3nt: TGTGCCAGCAGTTCGACAGGGGTAACCAACGTCCTGACTTTC; CDR3aa: CASSSTGVTNVLTF
j_gene: TRBJ1-6; abundance: .; v_gene: TRBV28; d_gene: .; CDR3nt: TGTGCCAGCAGTCCGGCGAACTCCTATAATTCACCCCTCCACTTT; CDR3aa: CASSPANSYNSPLHF
j_gene: TRBJ2-3; abundance: .; v_gene: TRBV6-5; d_gene: TRBD2; CDR3nt: TGTGCCAGCAGTTCTAGCGGTCGCACAGATACGCAGTATTTT; CDR3aa: CASSSSGRTDTQYF
j_gene: TRBJ1-1; abundance: .; v_gene: TRBV29-1; d_gene: .; CDR3nt: TGCAGCGTGAGAGAGGGGGATAGCGGAGCTTTCTTT; CDR3aa: CSVREGDSGAFF
j_gene: TRBJ2-2; abundance: .; v_gene: TRBV6-1; d_gene: .; CDR3nt: TGTGCCAGCAGTGAAGATGCTTACACTTATACCGGGGAGCTGTTTTTT; CDR3aa: CASSEDAYTYTGELFF
j_gene: TRBJ1-4; abundance: .; v_gene: TRBV5-1; d_gene: .; CDR3nt: TGCGCCAGCAGCTTTGGAGGGAGCCGGGAAAAACTGTTTTTT; CDR3aa: CASSFGGSREKLFF
j_gene: TRBJ2-7; abundance: .; v_gene: TRBV4-3; d_gene: TRBD2; CDR3nt: TGCGCCAGCAGCCAACTTCCGCGGGAGGGCTCTAGATGG; CDR3aa: CASSQLPREGSRW
j_gene: TRBJ2-7; abundance: .; v_gene: TRBV20-1; d_gene: .; CDR3nt: TGCAGTGCCCTAGGGGTCTACGAGCAGTACTTC; CDR3aa: CSALGVYEQYF
j_gene: TRBJ2-3; abundance: .; v_gene: TRBV19; d_gene: .; CDR3nt: TGTGCCACCTCCGAGGCCCACCCCCCAGATACGCAGTATTTT; CDR3aa: CATSEAHPPDTQYF
j_gene: TRBJ2-3; abundance: .; v_gene: TRBV29-1; d_gene: .; CDR3nt: TGCAGCGTTGACGGGGCGGGGGCTCTAGATACGCAGTATTTT; CDR3aa: CSVDGAGALDTQYF
j_gene: TRBJ2-7; abundance: .; v_gene: TRBV11-3; d_gene: TRBD2; CDR3nt: TGTGCCAGCAGCTCAGTGCGAATAGCGGGAGAGGATGAGCAGTACTTC; CDR3aa: CASSSVRIAGEDEQYF
j_gene: TRBJ1-1; abundance: .; v_gene: TRBV7-8; d_gene: .; CDR3nt: TGTGCCAGCAGCTTACAGGGACGGCAGAACACTGAAGCTTTCTTT; CDR3aa: CASSLQGRQNTEAFF
j_gene: TRBJ2-5; abundance: few; v_gene: TRBV2; d_gene: TRBD2; CDR3nt: TGTGCCAGCAGTGACGAGGGAGGGCGGGTAGAGACCCAGTACTTC; CDR3aa: CASSDEGGRVETQYF
j_gene: TRBJ2-7; abundance: .; v_gene: TRBV27; d_gene: .; CDR3nt: TGTGCCAGCAGTTTATCGAGGGCTCTAGCGTCCGAGCAGTACTTC; CDR3aa: CASSLSRALASEQYF
j_gene: TRBJ1-4; abundance: .; v_gene: TRBV4-1; d_gene: .; CDR3nt: TGCGCCAGCAGCCTACAAGGCGCACGGATTAATGAAAAACTGTTTTTT; CDR3aa: CASSLQGARINEKLFF
j_gene: TRBJ2-5; abundance: once; v_gene: TRBV5-1; d_gene: TRBD1; CDR3nt: TGCGCCAGCAGCTTACTGGGACAGCAAGAGACCCAGTACTTC; CDR3aa: CASSLLGQQETQYF
j_gene: TRBJ1-5; abundance: .; v_gene: TRBV30; d_gene: .; CDR3nt: TGTGCCTGGAGTAAGGGGGGTCAGCCCCAGCATTTT; CDR3aa: CAWSKGGQPQHF
j_gene: TRBJ2-6; abundance: .; v_gene: TRBV19; d_gene: .; CDR3nt: TGTGCCAGTAGTATAGAGGGGGCGAGGAACGGGGCCAACGTCCTGACTTTC; CDR3aa: CASSIEGARNGANVLTF
j_gene: TRBJ1-2; abundance: .; v_gene: TRBV6-1; d_gene: .; CDR3nt: TGTGCCAGCAGAAAAGGGGGGGTATCAAGTGGCTACACCTTC; CDR3aa: CASRKGGVSSGYTF
j_gene: TRBJ2-7; abundance: once; v_gene: TRBV18; d_gene: .; CDR3nt: TGTGCCAGCTCACCGCAGCCGGACTACGAGCAGTACTTC; CDR3aa: CASSPQPDYEQYF
j_gene: TRBJ1-2; abundance: .; v_gene: TRBV25-1; d_gene: TRBD1; CDR3nt: TGTGCCAGCAGTGAAGCGGACAGGGTCGGCTATGGCTACACCTTC; CDR3aa: CASSEADRVGYGYTF
j_gene: TRBJ2-7; abundance: .; v_gene: TRBV18; d_gene: TRBD2; CDR3nt: TGTGCCAGCTCACCGGGGGCTAGCGGGGGTACCTACGAGCAGTACTTC; CDR3aa: CASSPGASGGTYEQYF
j_gene: TRBJ2-5; abundance: .; v_gene: TRBV6-4; d_gene: .; CDR3nt: TGTGCCAGCACTGGTGAGGACCAGGCCGGGGAGACCCAGTACTTC; CDR3aa: CASTGEDQAGETQYF
j_gene: TRBJ1-2; abundance: .; v_gene: TRBV15; d_gene: TRBD1; CDR3nt: TGTGCCACCCGGGGACAGGGGGTTTCCTATGGCTACACCTTC; CDR3aa: CATRGQGVSYGYTF
j_gene: TRBJ2-5; abundance: .; v_gene: TRBV6-6; d_gene: TRBD1; CDR3nt: TGTGCCAGCAGTTACCCGGGACAGGGGGGGGAGACCCAGTACTTC; CDR3aa: CASSYPGQGGETQYF
j_gene: TRBJ2-2; abundance: once; v_gene: TRBV30; d_gene: TRBD2; CDR3nt: TGTGCCTGGAGTGAGGGACTAGCGGGGGTAGACACCGGGGAGCTGTTTTTT; CDR3aa: CAWSEGLAGVDTGELFF
j_gene: TRBJ1-1; abundance: .; v_gene: TRBV7-2; d_gene: .; CDR3nt: TGTGCCAGCAGCTTAGCTACCACCATGAACACTGAAGCTTTCTTT; CDR3aa: CASSLATTMNTEAFF
j_gene: TRBJ2-3; abundance: once; v_gene: TRBV29-1; d_gene: TRBD2; CDR3nt: TGCAGCGTCGAGGACTCTAGCGGGCCTAGGGTAGATACGCAGTATTTT; CDR3aa: CSVEDSSGPRVDTQYF
j_gene: TRBJ1-2; abundance: few; v_gene: TRBV4-3; d_gene: .; CDR3nt: TGCGCCAGCAGCCAAGAACATTCTGGACACCAACTATATGGCTACACCTTC; CDR3aa: CASSQEHSGHQLYGYTF
j_gene: TRBJ2-2; abundance: .; v_gene: TRBV18; d_gene: TRBD2; CDR3nt: TGTGCCAGCTCACCACCGCGCACTAGCGGGAACACCGGGGAGCTGTTTTTT; CDR3aa: CASSPPRTSGNTGELFF
j_gene: TRBJ2-7; abundance: .; v_gene: TRBV7-2; d_gene: .; CDR3nt: TGTGCCAGCAGCCTCCGGGACGCATCCTACGAGCAGTACTTC; CDR3aa: CASSLRDASYEQYF
j_gene: TRBJ1-5; abundance: few; v_gene: TRBV6-1; d_gene: TRBD1; CDR3nt: TGTGCCACGGGACAGCAAAGGGATCAGCCCCAGCATTTT; CDR3aa: CATGQQRDQPQHF
j_gene: TRBJ2-7; abundance: .; v_gene: TRBV5-5; d_gene: TRBD1; CDR3nt: TGTGCCAGCAGGCGAGGACAGGGGACCTACGAGCAGTACTTC; CDR3aa: CASRRGQGTYEQYF